Following are 7 T cell receptor beta chains from one sample sequenced in a study of blood T cells in healthy people across ages. A second PCR, run for about 7 to 12 cycles, used a sample-barcoded 5' primer plus a J-beta primer mix. Each CDR3 protein gets one entry after TCRdb re-called the 5' RACE reads with MiXCR. The repertoire has around 1.5 million distinct CDR3 sequences, roughly 45% of them found once; the top ten carry roughly 7.9%. The sample taken for sequencing was blood. The receptors here all came from a woman under 30 in good health.

This clonotype came up a few times. The chain couples TRBV6-1 to TRBJ1-4; perhaps TRBD1 as D (5 bases). V was shortened by 8 bases and J by 8 bases, with 18 bases between the two germline ends. Germline V gene data show CDR1 as MNHNS and CDR2 as SASEGT. The CDR3 loop spans 14 amino acids. CDR3 loop: CASVESQGGEKLFF. CDR3 nucleotides: TGTGCCAGCGTTGAGAGTCAGGGCGGCGAAAAACTGTTTTTT.

The chain links TRBV14 to TRBJ1-1; D unresolved. The V gene lost 2 bases and the J gene lost 2 bases, with 9 bases spanning the gap. This CDR3 is 14 amino acids long. Germline V gene data show CDR1 as SGHDN and CDR2 as FVKESK. Here the CDR3 DNA reads TGTGCCAGCAGCCAATTCGCGGGTAACACTGAAGCTTTCTTT. It translates to CASSQFAGNTEAFF.

V is TRBV21-1 and J is TRBJ2-7; TRBD1, the table's D call, was not compared with the DNA. TRBV21-1 is a known pseudogene. This CDR3 has 16 amino acids. CDR3 DNA sequence: TGTGCCAGCAGCAAGAACAGGGACAGGGTCAGTTACGAGCAGTACTTC. The encoded protein is CASSKNRDRVSYEQYF.

This clonotype was detected only a few times. The chain links TRBV24-1 to TRBJ1-1; D gene unclear. CDR1 and CDR2 from the germline V gene are KGHDR and SFDVKD. V was trimmed by 9 bases and J by 2 bases, leaving 24 bases between them. The CDR3 is 17 amino acids. The CDR3, as DNA: TGTGCCACCCGACCTTTGACATTGCCGTCCCTAAACACTGAAGCTTTCTTT. The encoded protein is CATRPLTLPSLNTEAFF.

This clonotype has just a few counts. The rearrangement links TRBV5-1 to TRBJ1-1, with D unclear. Trimming took off 2 bases at V and 2 bases at J, with 10 bases between the two ends. From germline, CDR1 is SGHRS and CDR2 YFSETQ. The CDR3 sequence is 14 residues long. DNA of the CDR3: TGCGCCAGCAGCTTCGCAGCCTCCAACACTGAAGCTTTCTTT. Protein: CASSFAASNTEAFF.

The V gene is TRBV13, the J gene TRBJ2-7, with 8 positions matching TRBD2. From germline, CDR1 is PRHDT and CDR2 FYEKMQ (reference sequence). V trimming: 5 bases; J trimming: 6 bases; junction bases outside the gene matches: 18. The CDR3 has 17 residues. The CDR3 sequence is CASSPRRLRGAPGEQYF. In DNA form, the CDR3 reads TGTGCCAGCAGCCCTCGGAGGTTGCGGGGGGCTCCTGGCGAGCAGTACTTC.

In its sample, this clonotype was seen many times. The chain recombines TRBV12-3 or TRBV12-4 with TRBJ2-1, with D uncertain. Trimming stripped 6 bases from V and 10 bases from J, with 10 bases between. CDR3 length: 11 amino acids. CDR3 region: CASSLAVEQFF. The CDR3 nucleotides are TGTGCCAGCAGCTTGGCTGTGGAGCAGTTCTTC.